Below are 25 T cell receptor beta chains sequenced from a single sample in a study of blood T cell repertoires in COVID-19. Sequencing used immunoSEQ multiplex PCR; TCRdb keeps in-frame clones, though not all of them. The table has a few hundred thousand clones, about nine tenths seen once. The sequencing input was peripheral blood. All receptors come from a woman aged 60-75 years with acute or convalescent COVID-19.

The chain joins TRBV27 to TRBJ1-2, with a weak D call TRBD1 (5 bases). Trimming pared 0 bases from V and 4 bases from J, leaving 9 bases between. This CDR3 has 14 residues. Germline lookup yields CDR1 MNHEY and CDR2 SMNVEV (reference sequence). CDR3 DNA sequence: TGTGCCAGCAGTTTATCCCAGGGTCCCTATGGCTACACCTTC. This encodes CASSLSQGPYGYTF.

This chain links TRBV19 with TRBJ2-4; 11 bases are a match to TRBD2. The ends lost 5 bases at V and 1 base at J; junction bases unmatched: 13. The CDR3 is 19 residues long. The V gene's germline CDR1 is LNHDA and CDR2 SQIVND (reference sequence). The CDR3 reads CASSPLAGGFLGAKNIQYF. As DNA, the CDR3 is TGTGCCAGTAGTCCTCTAGCGGGAGGTTTCCTGGGGGCCAAAAACATTCAGTACTTC.

The chain employs TRBV28 and TRBJ1-3; possible D gene TRBD1, 5 bases. V lost 3 bases and J lost 4, with 10 bases in between. Germline values: CDR1 MDHEN, CDR2 SYDVKM. The CDR3 is 14 residues long. CDR3 amino acids: CASSFQGSGNTIYF. CDR3 nucleotides: TGTGCCAGCAGTTTTCAGGGTTCGGGAAACACCATATATTTT. Looking up the rest from reference TRBV28 and TRBJ1-3 gives the full variable domain: DVKVTQSSRYLVKRTGEKVFLECVQDMDHENMFWYRQDPGLGLRLIYFSYDVKMKEKGDIPEGYSVSREKKERFSLILESASTNQTSMYLCASSFQGSGNTIYFGEGSWLTVV.

CDR3 protein: CASSLRRGKLYNEQFF. The CDR3 coding sequence is TGTGCCAGCAGCTTACGCAGGGGGAAACTCTACAATGAGCAGTTCTTC. This chain links TRBV21-1 with TRBJ2-1; the table's D call, TRBD1, was not checked against the DNA. TRBV21-1 represents a pseudogene. This CDR3 contains 16 residues.

CDR3 loop: CASSPVGGHGYTF. The DNA of the CDR3 is TGTGCCAGTAGCCCGGTGGGAGGTCATGGCTACACCTTC. This rearrangement joins TRBV19 to TRBJ1-2; D not certain. Looked up from germline, CDR1 is LNHDA and CDR2 is SQIVND (reference sequence). Deletions cut 6 bases from V and 6 bases from J, with 14 bases between. This CDR3 contains 13 residues.

The J gene is TRBJ2-3, the V gene TRBV27; TRBD2 agrees at 8 bases. The CDR3 is 15 residues long. Per the germline V gene, CDR1 is MNHEY and CDR2 is SMNVEV (reference sequence). V shed 8 bases, J shed 2 bases, and the junction held 9 bases outside the gene matches. CDR3 amino acids: CASADSGTITDTQYF. The CDR3, as DNA: TGTGCCAGCGCCGATAGCGGGACTATCACAGATACGCAGTATTTT.

The chain is built from TRBV11-2 and TRBJ2-1; D perhaps matches TRBD1 (5 bases). Germline CDR1 SGHAT, CDR2 FQNNGV. The V end lost 1 base, the J end lost 9 bases, and 16 bases lay between the germline ends. The CDR3 extends over 15 amino acids. The CDR3 region is CASSLGRVNDFEQFF. The DNA for the CDR3 is TGTGCCAGCAGCTTAGGCAGGGTTAATGATTTTGAGCAGTTCTTC.

V and J are TRBV4-2 and TRBJ1-4; 7 bases match TRBD1. The J segment lost 6 bases and the V segment lost 5 bases, leaving 9 bases of the junction unmatched. The CDR3 length is 15 residues. The germline CDR1 and CDR2 sequences are LGHNA and YNFKEQ. CDR3 loop: CASSSGDSEHEKLFF. The CDR3 nucleotides read TGTGCCAGCAGCTCCGGGGACAGCGAACATGAAAAACTGTTTTTT.

The chain couples TRBV5-8 to TRBJ2-1, with 9 bases identical to TRBD2. CDR3 length: 17 amino acids. The J segment lost 7 bases and the V segment lost 4 bases, leaving 15 bases of the junction unmatched. Germline CDR1 and CDR2: SGHTS and YDEGEE. The CDR3 region is CASSPGTALAGWNEQFF. Here the CDR3 DNA reads TGTGCCAGCAGCCCAGGGACGGCCCTAGCGGGGTGGAATGAGCAGTTCTTC.

This chain uses TRBV19 with TRBJ1-4; TRBD1 matches 7 bases. Per the germline V gene, CDR1 is LNHDA and CDR2 is SQIVND (reference sequence). CDR3 length: 15 residues. Trimming took 10 bases from V and 5 from J; bases not matched to a gene: 13. The DNA of the CDR3 is TGTGCCACCTCCCACCGGGGACAGATCAATGAAAAACTGTTTTTT. Translated, it gives CATSHRGQINEKLFF.

J is TRBJ2-7 and V is TRBV6-5; 15 bases are shared with TRBD2. The CDR3 runs to 15 residues. CDR1 MNHEY and CDR2 SVGAGI come from the germline V gene. V trimming: 6 bases; J trimming: 4 bases; junction bases outside the gene matches: 4. The CDR3: CASSVGLAGGYEQYF. The DNA of the CDR3 is TGTGCCAGCAGCGTTGGACTAGCGGGAGGGTACGAGCAGTACTTC.

The chain is built from TRBV28 and TRBJ2-7; the match to TRBD1 covers 8 bases. The CDR3 consists of 13 residues. Germline CDR1 MDHEN, CDR2 SYDVKM. Losses at the gene ends were 5 bases for V and 9 bases for J; bases not matched to a gene: 9. The CDR3 here is CASSLQGAGGQYF. CDR3 sequence (DNA): TGTGCCAGCAGTCTGCAGGGGGCAGGGGGGCAGTACTTC.

V is TRBV5-4 and J is TRBJ2-1; 7 bases fit TRBD1. V trimming: 4 bases; J trimming: 2 bases; junction bases outside the gene matches: 12. The germline CDR1 and CDR2 sequences are SGHNT and YYREEE (reference sequence). The CDR3 contains 17 residues. The CDR3 region has the DNA TGTGCCAGCAGCCCTAAGGGGGCGACAGGCCCCTACAATGAGCAGTTCTTC. Translated: CASSPKGATGPYNEQFF.

CDR3 sequence (DNA): TGTGCCAGCATCCTCAGCGTACGCATGAACACTGAAGCTTTCTTT. Translated, it gives CASILSVRMNTEAFF. The V gene is TRBV6-4, the J gene TRBJ1-1; unclear D gene. Germline-derived CDR1 and CDR2 are MRHNA and SNTAGT. The V end lost 7 bases, the J end lost 0 bases, and 15 bases lay between the germline ends. The CDR3 runs 15 residues.

This clone has only one observation. V is TRBV7-6 and J is TRBJ2-1, with 7 positions matching TRBD1. The CDR3 has 18 amino acids. CDR1 and CDR2 from the germline V gene are SGHVS and FNYEAQ. The junction had 18 bases not matched to a gene; V was cut back by 1 base and J by 9 bases. This CDR3 reads CASSLGGQSVGYIGEQFF. CDR3 nucleotide sequence: TGTGCCAGCAGCTTAGGGGGACAGTCCGTGGGGTATATCGGTGAGCAGTTCTTC.

The chain carries TRBV9 and TRBJ2-5, with 11 bases lining up with TRBD2. The V gene end was trimmed by 4 bases and the J gene end by 2 bases; junction bases not matched to a gene: 7. Germline CDR1 is SGDLS and CDR2 is YYNGEE. The CDR3 is 16 amino acids. This CDR3 reads CASSRGGLAVQETQYF. CDR3 DNA sequence: TGTGCCAGCAGCCGGGGGGGACTAGCGGTACAAGAGACCCAGTACTTC.

The chain joins TRBV5-1 to TRBJ2-1, with 10 positions matching TRBD2. There are 19 residues in the CDR3. V was clipped by 1 base and J by 8 bases; unmatched bases: 18. CDR1 SGHRS and CDR2 YFSETQ come from the germline V gene. The CDR3: CASSLPGSGGSIGFDEQFF. The CDR3 bases are TGCGCCAGCAGCTTGCCGGGTAGCGGGGGGTCCATCGGATTCGATGAGCAGTTCTTC.

V gene TRBV19 combines with J gene TRBJ2-1; 8 bases match TRBD1. Germline CDR1 and CDR2: LNHDA and SQIVND (reference sequence). The length of the CDR3 is 13 residues. J gave up 4 bases and V 9 bases, and 5 bases lay outside the gene matches. The CDR3 protein is CARTTGEYNEQFF. The CDR3 nucleotides read TGTGCCAGGACGACAGGGGAGTACAATGAGCAGTTCTTC.

V is TRBV18 and J is TRBJ1-5; 10 bases match TRBD1. CDR3 length: 21 amino acids. CDR1 is KGHSH, CDR2 LQKENI, per germline. The V gene end was trimmed by 3 bases and the J gene end by 6 bases; junction bases not matched to a gene: 23. The CDR3 here is CASSPLPPPGQGPPVGQPQHF. CDR3 nucleotides: TGTGCCAGCTCACCGCTCCCCCCCCCGGGACAGGGGCCTCCAGTGGGTCAGCCCCAGCATTTT. The full variable domain, in which reference TRBV18 and TRBJ1-5 provide the parts outside the CDR3, is NAGVMQNPRHLVRRRGQEARLRCSPMKGHSHVYWYRQLPEEGLKFMVYLQKENIIDESGMPKERFSAEFPKEGPSILRIQQVVRGDSAAYFCASSPLPPPGQGPPVGQPQHFGDGTRLSIL.

Turning to this clone: Other DNA sequences from this sample encode an identical CDR3 as well. This chain uses TRBV7-3 with TRBJ2-5, with TRBD1 matching over 7 bases. The CDR3 has 13 amino acids. Looked up from germline, CDR1 is SGHTA and CDR2 is FQGTGA. The J segment lost 3 bases and the V segment lost 5 bases, leaving 3 bases of the junction unmatched. In nucleotides, the CDR3 is TGTGCCAGCAGCCGTGACAGGGAAGAGACCCAGTACTTC. Encoded protein: CASSRDREETQYF.

The rearrangement joins TRBV2 to TRBJ2-3; tentative D call: TRBD2 (6 bases). The CDR3 has 16 amino acids. Per germline, CDR1 SNHLY and CDR2 FYNNEI. V was trimmed by 6 bases and J by 0 bases, leaving 16 bases between them. CDR3 DNA: TGTGCCAGCAGCACCCGGGGAGGTGGGAGCACAGATACGCAGTATTTT. This sequence encodes CASSTRGGGSTDTQYF.

This clone is a singleton in its sample. The chain uses TRBV6-4 and TRBJ2-3; 10 bases line up with TRBD2. V dropped 4 bases and J dropped 4; count of bases not matched to a gene: 2. The CDR3 runs to 14 residues. Germline V gene sequence: CDR1 MRHNA, CDR2 SNTAGT. The CDR3 loop is CASSASGSSDTQYF. The DNA for the CDR3 is TGTGCCAGCAGTGCTAGCGGGAGCTCAGATACGCAGTATTTT.

This rearrangement joins TRBV15 to TRBJ1-1; 7 bases are shared with TRBD1. Germline V lookup: CDR1 LNHNV, CDR2 YYDKDF (reference sequence). The CDR3 totals 15 residues. J was trimmed by 6 bases and V by 0 bases; bases with no gene match: 7. CDR3 DNA: TGTGCCACCAGCAGAGATCCTGGAACAGGGGCTGAAGCTTTCTTT. Translating gives CATSRDPGTGAEAFF.

This sequence joins TRBV27 and TRBJ1-1; the D gene is possibly TRBD1 (5 bases). This CDR3 is 14 amino acids long. CDR1 MNHEY and CDR2 SMNVEV come from the germline V gene (reference sequence). Trimming removed 5 bases at V and 4 bases at J, with 14 bases between. CDR3 DNA: TGTGCCAGCAGTACCCGGGGGGTAGGCACTGAAGCTTTCTTT. It specifies CASSTRGVGTEAFF.

The gene calls are TRBV4-1 and TRBJ1-1; D perhaps matches TRBD1 (5 bases). Trimming removed 4 bases at V and 3 bases at J, with 12 bases between. The CDR3 covers 14 residues. Per germline, CDR1 MGHRA and CDR2 YSYEKL. The CDR3 sequence is CASSLPGRDTEAFF. CDR3 sequence (DNA): TGCGCCAGCAGCCTCCCAGGGAGGGACACTGAAGCTTTCTTT.